This TCR beta chain derives from a study of T cell responses to AZD1222 COVID-19 vaccine. The protocol was immunoSEQ multiplex PCR, while the TCRdb copy is restricted to in-frame clones and leaves out a portion. This sample has 150,000 to 200,000 clones; about 92% occur once, and the top ten carry roughly 6.2%. The V gene lost 5 bases and the J gene lost 3 bases, with 19 bases spanning the gap. CDR3 size: 16 residues. Germline V gene lookup returns CDR1 MNHEY and CDR2 SMNVEV (reference sequence). This clonotype was obtained from an adult who received the AZD1222 COVID-19 vaccine. Sequenced here: peripheral blood, sampled 28 days after the second AZD1222 dose. The chain carries TRBV27 and TRBJ1-2; D might be TRBD1 (5 bases). The CDR3 is CASSPNPGRADYGYTF. The CDR3 coding sequence is TGTGCCAGCAGTCCAAACCCGGGCAGGGCGGACTATGGCTACACCTTC.